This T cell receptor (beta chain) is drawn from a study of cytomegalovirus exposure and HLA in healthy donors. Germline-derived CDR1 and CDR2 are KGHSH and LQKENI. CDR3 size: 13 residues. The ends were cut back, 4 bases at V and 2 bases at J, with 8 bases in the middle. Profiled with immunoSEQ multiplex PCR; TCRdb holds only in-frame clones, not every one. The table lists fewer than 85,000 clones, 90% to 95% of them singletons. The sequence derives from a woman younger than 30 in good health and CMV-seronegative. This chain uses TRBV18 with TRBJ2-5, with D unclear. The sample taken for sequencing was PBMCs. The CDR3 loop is CASSRKRQETQYF. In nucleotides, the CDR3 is TGTGCCAGCTCACGCAAGAGACAAGAGACCCAGTACTTC.